This TCR beta chain was documented in a study of T cells in Graves' hyperthyroidism and ophthalmopathy. On the study more broadly: Blood was drawn when the patient was first diagnosed and still untreated.

Disease duration under 2 months; hyperthyroidism patients were aged 18 to 65. Patients having uncontrolled infection, another autoimmune disease, pregnancy or lactation were not included. This clonotype was recorded at least ten times. CDR1 and CDR2 from the germline V gene are SGHVS and FNYEAQ. This CDR3 is 12 amino acids long. Trimming cost V 3 bases and J 6 bases, with 5 bases left between them. What was amplified from RNA transcripts were TCR beta CDR3 regions. First-round RT-PCR of the TCR CDR3 relied on the HTBI primer set. TCRdb re-called the multiplex PCR reads through MiXCR, storing one row per CDR3 protein. The data show hundreds of thousands of distinct CDR3 sequences, more than 30% seen once.

Material: blood. The chain combines TRBV7-6 with TRBJ2-2; D is unclear. The sequence came from a man younger than 35 with Graves' hyperthyroidism. The CDR3 spells CASSFTPGELFF. The CDR3 nucleotides read TGTGCCAGCAGCTTCACCCCCGGGGAGCTGTTTTTT.